This T cell receptor (beta chain) was captured by sequencing in a study of post-analysis software for immune sequencing data. Incorporated into the TCR beta cDNA libraries were unique molecular identifiers, which served to reduce PCR and sequencing biases. TCRdb itself ran the PCR reads through MiXCR, one entry per CDR3 protein. The repertoire consists of 500,000 to 600,000 distinct CDR3 sequences, with 40% to 50% occurring once and the leading ten covering around 1.7%. General study results and limits: Among roughly 5 TRBV segments more frequent in patients than controls were TRBV5-6, TRBV5-1 and TRBV20-1.

CDR3 length: 14 amino acids. The ends lost 6 bases at V and 1 base at J; junction bases unmatched: 2. Germline V lookup: CDR1 ENHRY, CDR2 SYGVKD. This clonotype was seen more than once but under ten times. What it binds is not known. The gene calls are TRBV10-3 and TRBJ2-5; TRBD2 aligns across 10 bases. This TCR came from a girl under 18 with multiple sclerosis. The source material was blood. The CDR3: CAISLAGVQETQYF. The CDR3 nucleotides are TGTGCCATCAGCCTAGCGGGGGTCCAAGAGACCCAGTACTTC.